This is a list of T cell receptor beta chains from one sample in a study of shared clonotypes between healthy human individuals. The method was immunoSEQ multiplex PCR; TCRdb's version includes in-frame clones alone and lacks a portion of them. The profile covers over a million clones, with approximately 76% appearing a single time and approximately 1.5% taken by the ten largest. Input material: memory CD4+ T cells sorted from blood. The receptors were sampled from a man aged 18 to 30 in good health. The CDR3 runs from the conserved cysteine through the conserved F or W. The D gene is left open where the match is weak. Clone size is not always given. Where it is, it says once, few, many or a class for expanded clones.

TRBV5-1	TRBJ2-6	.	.	CASSLRVSGANVLTF	TGCGCCAGCAGCCTCAGGGTATCTGGGGCCAACGTCCTGACTTTC
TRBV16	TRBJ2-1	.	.	CASSLRWGGSYNEQFF	TGTGCCAGCAGCCTCCGTTGGGGCGGGTCCTACAATGAGCAGTTCTTC
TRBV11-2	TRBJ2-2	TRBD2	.	CASSLVWAGGPNGELFF	TGTGCCAGCAGCTTAGTTTGGGCGGGAGGGCCGAACGGGGAGCTGTTTTTT
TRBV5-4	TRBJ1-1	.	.	CASSPQMVRAGFFF	TGTGCCAGCAGCCCTCAGATGGTCAGGGCCGGGTTCTTCTTT
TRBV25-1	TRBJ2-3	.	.	CASSRHRGTDTQYF	TGTGCCAGCAGTAGACACCGGGGCACAGATACGCAGTATTTT
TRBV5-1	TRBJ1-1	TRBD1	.	CASSSSGGMNTEAFF	TGCGCCAGCAGCTCATCAGGGGGCATGAACACTGAAGCTTTCTTT
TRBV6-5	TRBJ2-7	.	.	CASRPGGTYEQYF	TGTGCCAGCAGGCCAGGGGGGACCTACGAGCAGTACTTC
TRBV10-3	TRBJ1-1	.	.	CAISEGWGLMNTEAFF	TGTGCCATCAGTGAAGGCTGGGGACTGATGAACACTGAAGCTTTCTTT
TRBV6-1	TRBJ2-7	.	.	CASSGQSVKAFYEQYF	TGTGCCAGCAGTGGACAGTCCGTAAAAGCTTTCTACGAGCAGTACTTC
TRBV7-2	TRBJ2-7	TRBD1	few	CASRKTGGSTYEQYF	TGTGCCAGCAGAAAGACAGGGGGCAGCACCTACGAGCAGTACTTC
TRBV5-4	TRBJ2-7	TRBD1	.	CASSPRTGGAGNEQYF	TGTGCCAGCAGCCCGCGGACAGGGGGCGCGGGGAACGAGCAGTACTTC
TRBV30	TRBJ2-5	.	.	CAWEGGPGTQYF	TGTGCCTGGGAAGGCGGACCGGGAACCCAGTACTTC
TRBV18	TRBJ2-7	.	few	CASSPGFNYEQYF	TGTGCCAGCTCACCAGGGTTTAATTACGAGCAGTACTTC
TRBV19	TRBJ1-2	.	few	CASSSSGTPINGYTF	TGTGCCAGTAGTTCGTCGGGGACACCAATAAATGGCTACACCTTC
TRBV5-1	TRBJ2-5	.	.	CASSLGSLEGVKTQYF	TGCGCCAGCAGCTTGGGATCCCTTGAGGGGGTGAAGACCCAGTACTTC
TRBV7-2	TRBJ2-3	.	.	CASSPIGGTPSTDTQYF	TGTGCCAGCAGCCCGATTGGCGGAACACCTAGCACAGATACGCAGTATTTT
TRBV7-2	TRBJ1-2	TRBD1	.	CASSLGRDRGGYGYTF	TGTGCCAGCAGCTTAGGCCGGGACAGGGGTGGCTATGGCTACACCTTC
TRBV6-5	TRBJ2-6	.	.	CASTTRGSGANVLTF	TGTGCCAGCACCACCAGGGGTTCTGGGGCCAACGTCCTGACTTTC
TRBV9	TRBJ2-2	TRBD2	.	CASSAGRGGGELFF	TGTGCCAGCAGCGCCGGGAGGGGAGGCGGGGAGCTGTTTTTT
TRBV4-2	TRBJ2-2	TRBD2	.	CASSPLTSGKSDTGELFF	TGTGCCAGCAGCCCCTTGACTAGCGGGAAATCGGACACCGGGGAGCTGTTTTTT
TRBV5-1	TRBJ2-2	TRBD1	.	CASSLQGAQIDTGELFF	TGCGCCAGCAGCTTGCAGGGGGCGCAAATCGACACCGGGGAGCTGTTTTTT
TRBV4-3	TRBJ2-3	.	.	CASSQDTSNGRTQYF	TGCGCCAGCAGCCAAGATACTAGTAACGGTCGTACGCAGTATTTT
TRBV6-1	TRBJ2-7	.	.	CASSGLEIRRGLRGYEQYF	TGTGCCAGCAGTGGACTAGAGATTCGCAGGGGCCTTCGGGGCTACGAGCAGTACTTC
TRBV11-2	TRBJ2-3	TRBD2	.	CASSSLSLRGRFASDTQYF	TGTGCCAGCAGCTCTCTCTCCCTACGCGGGAGGTTTGCCTCAGATACGCAGTATTTT
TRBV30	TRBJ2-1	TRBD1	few	CAWSRGPNNEQFF	TGTGCCTGGAGTAGGGGGCCCAACAATGAGCAGTTCTTC
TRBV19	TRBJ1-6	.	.	CASSIAGTAVYNSPLHF	TGTGCCAGTAGTATAGCGGGCACGGCGGTCTATAATTCACCCCTCCACTTT
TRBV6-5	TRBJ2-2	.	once	CASSSSTGELFF	TGTGCCAGCAGTTCCTCCACCGGGGAGCTGTTTTTT
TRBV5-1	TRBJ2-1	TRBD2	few	CASSLGGSSYNEQFF	TGCGCCAGCAGCTTAGGCGGGAGCTCCTACAATGAGCAGTTCTTC
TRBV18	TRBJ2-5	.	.	CASSPSRGLVGETQYF	TGTGCCAGCTCACCGTCTCGGGGGTTAGTTGGGGAGACCCAGTACTTC
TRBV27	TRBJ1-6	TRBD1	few	CASSSDRVNSPLHF	TGTGCCAGCAGTTCGGACAGGGTCAATTCACCCCTCCACTTT
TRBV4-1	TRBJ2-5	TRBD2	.	CASSLSLEASGGAAETQYF	TGCGCCAGCAGCCTAAGCCTGGAGGCTAGCGGGGGGGCGGCAGAGACCCAGTACTTC
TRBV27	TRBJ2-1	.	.	CASTLRASNEQFF	TGTGCCAGCACCCTTAGAGCCTCTAATGAGCAGTTCTTC
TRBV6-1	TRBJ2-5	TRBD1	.	CASTQSRGQGETQYF	TGTGCCAGCACCCAATCCAGGGGACAGGGGGAGACCCAGTACTTC
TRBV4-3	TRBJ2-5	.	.	CASSQDHPETQYF	TGCGCCAGCAGCCAAGATCACCCGGAGACCCAGTACTTC
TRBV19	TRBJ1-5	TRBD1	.	CASSGGQGLKPQHF	TGTGCCAGTAGTGGGGGACAGGGGTTAAAGCCCCAGCATTTT
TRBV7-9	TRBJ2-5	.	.	CASSLTGGGGTQYF	TGTGCCAGCAGCCTCACGGGCGGAGGAGGGACCCAGTACTTC
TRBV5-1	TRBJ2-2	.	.	CASSRLGTGELFF	TGCGCCAGCAGCCGACTGGGCACCGGGGAGCTGTTTTTT
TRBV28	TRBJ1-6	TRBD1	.	CASIQGVHNSPLHF	TGTGCCAGCATCCAGGGGGTCCATAATTCACCCCTCCACTTT
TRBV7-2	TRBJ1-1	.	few	CASSLYRDTEAFF	TGTGCCAGCAGCTTATACAGGGACACTGAAGCTTTCTTT
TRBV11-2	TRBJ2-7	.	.	CASSLVGANEQYF	TGTGCCAGCAGCTTAGTCGGGGCCAACGAGCAGTACTTC
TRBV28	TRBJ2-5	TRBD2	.	CASKGSAGGPQETQYF	TGTGCCAGCAAGGGTTCGGCGGGGGGGCCCCAAGAGACCCAGTACTTC
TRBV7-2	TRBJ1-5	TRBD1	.	CASSLGQGIQPQHF	TGTGCCAGCAGCTTGGGACAGGGGATTCAGCCCCAGCATTTT
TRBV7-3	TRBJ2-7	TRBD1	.	CASSSQPGQEQYF	TGTGCCAGCAGCTCGCAACCGGGACAGGAGCAGTACTTC
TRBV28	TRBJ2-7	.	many	CASSFMLRRQYF	TGTGCCAGCAGTTTTATGCTCCGAAGGCAGTACTTC
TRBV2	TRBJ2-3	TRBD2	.	CASSRASGVSTDTQYF	TGTGCCAGCAGTAGAGCTAGCGGGGTTAGCACAGATACGCAGTATTTT
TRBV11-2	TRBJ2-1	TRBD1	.	CASSLDRVGQFF	TGTGCCAGCAGCTTGGACAGGGTCGGGCAGTTCTTC
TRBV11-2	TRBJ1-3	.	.	CASSLDQGYSGNTIYF	TGTGCCAGCAGCTTAGATCAGGGGTACTCTGGAAACACCATATATTTT